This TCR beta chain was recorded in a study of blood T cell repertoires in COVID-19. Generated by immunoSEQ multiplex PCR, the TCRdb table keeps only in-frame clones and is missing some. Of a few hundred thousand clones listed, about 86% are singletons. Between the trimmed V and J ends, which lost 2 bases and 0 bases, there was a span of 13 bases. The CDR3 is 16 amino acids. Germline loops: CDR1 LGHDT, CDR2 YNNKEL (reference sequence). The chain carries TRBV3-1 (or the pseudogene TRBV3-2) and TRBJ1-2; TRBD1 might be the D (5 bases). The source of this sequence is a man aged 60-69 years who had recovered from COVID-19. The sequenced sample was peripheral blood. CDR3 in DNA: TGTGCCAGCAGCCAACCTACAGGAGGGGCTAACTATGGCTACACCTTC. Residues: CASSQPTGGANYGYTF.